This passage covers 19 T cell receptor beta chains from one sample sequenced in a study of T-cell memory formation after mild COVID-19. TCRdb itself ran the 5' RACE reads through MiXCR, one entry per CDR3 protein. The sample includes 390,000 or so distinct CDR3 sequences, approximately 16% of them seen just once. Sequences were obtained from PBMCs or a T cell subset sorted from them (not recorded which). The source is a man aged 18 to 35 who had mild COVID-19 (a few samples of this study predate the infection). Cell type and time point are not known.

J is TRBJ2-7 and V is TRBV6-5; D remains unclear. This CDR3 has 13 amino acids. Between the trimmed V and J ends, which lost 1 base and 3 bases, there was a span of 7 bases. Germline CDR1 and CDR2: MNHEY and SVGAGI. The CDR3 reads CASSYFAGYEQYF. CDR3 nucleotide sequence: TGTGCCAGCAGTTACTTCGCCGGCTACGAGCAGTACTTC.

This clonotype was seen a handful of times. The chain links TRBV2 to TRBJ2-1; possibly TRBD2 for D (5 bases). This CDR3 spans 13 amino acids. Germline V gene sequence: CDR1 SNHLY, CDR2 FYNNEI. V gave up 3 bases and J gave up 7 bases, with 10 bases separating them. The CDR3 sequence is CASSEGDGNEQFF. The DNA for the CDR3 is TGTGCCAGCAGTGAGGGAGATGGGAATGAGCAGTTCTTC.

The CDR3 DNA reads TGTGCCAGCAGCTCCACCACCGGACTAGCGGGGGCCCGGCGGGGAGATACGCAGTATTTT. It codes for CASSSTTGLAGARRGDTQYF. The chain carries TRBV7-3 and TRBJ2-3; 13 bases are a match to TRBD2. The CDR3 runs 20 residues. The germline CDR1 and CDR2 sequences are SGHTA and FQGTGA. J lost 5 bases, V lost 4 bases, and 18 bases had no gene match. The full variable domain, rest sourced from reference TRBV7-3 and TRBJ2-3, is GAGVSQTPSNKVTEKGKYVELRCDPISGHTALYWYRQSLGQGPEFLIYFQGTGAADDSGLPNDRFFAVRPEGSVSTLKIQRTERGDSAVYLCASSSTTGLAGARRGDTQYFGPGTRLTVL.

The chain employs TRBV5-1 and TRBJ1-1; 12 positions agree with TRBD1. This CDR3 is 15 amino acids long. V shed 3 bases and J 7 bases; nucleotides not matched to a gene: 7. The V gene's germline CDR1 is SGHRS and CDR2 YFSETQ. CDR3 region: CASSYTGTGGLEAFF. The CDR3 DNA follows: TGCGCCAGCAGCTACACCGGGACAGGGGGCCTTGAAGCTTTCTTT.

In this sample, this clonotype turned up a few times. J is TRBJ1-6 and V is TRBV4-2; no firm D call. This CDR3 spans 13 amino acids. Germline-derived CDR1 and CDR2 are LGHNA and YNFKEQ. V lost 6 bases, J lost 7 bases, and 10 bases lay in between. DNA for the CDR3: TGTGCCAGCAGGGACGTGGAAAATTCACCCCTCCACTTT. This gives the protein CASRDVENSPLHF.

This clonotype turned up a few times. V and J are TRBV7-9 and TRBJ1-1; D is possibly TRBD1 (6 bases). Trimming took 5 bases from V and 0 from J, leaving 10 bases between them. Germline CDR1 is SEHNR and CDR2 is FQNEAQ (reference sequence). The CDR3 is made up of 14 amino acids. In nucleotides, the CDR3 is TGTGCCAGCAGCCAGAGGACAGTGAACACTGAAGCTTTCTTT. Its translation is CASSQRTVNTEAFF.

The chain combines TRBV27 with TRBJ1-1; no reliable D call. Germline V gene data show CDR1 as MNHEY and CDR2 as SMNVEV (reference sequence). V was pared by 4 bases and J by 7 bases, with 10 bases between. CDR3 length equals 12 residues. This CDR3 is CASSSRFGEAFF. The CDR3 DNA reads TGTGCCAGCAGTTCTAGGTTCGGTGAAGCTTTCTTT.

This clonotype has more than one count but fewer than ten. The chain has TRBV5-4 and TRBJ2-1; TRBD1 might be the D (5 bases). Trimming removed 5 bases from V and 10 bases from J, with 10 bases in between. CDR1 is SGHNT and CDR2 is YYREEE in the germline V gene (reference sequence). There are 11 residues in the CDR3. Here the CDR3 reads CASRMGPEQFF. The CDR3 bases are TGTGCCAGCAGAATGGGGCCGGAGCAGTTCTTC.

This clonotype was detected ten times or more. The chain has TRBV3-1 and TRBJ2-3; 12 bases align to TRBD1. The CDR3 spans 18 residues. Looked up from germline, CDR1 is LGHDT and CDR2 is YNNKEL (reference sequence). V was clipped by 4 bases and J by 4 bases; unmatched bases: 12. CDR3: CASSPRDRGHLDADTQYF. The DNA for the CDR3 is TGTGCCAGCAGCCCCCGGGACAGGGGGCATCTGGACGCAGATACGCAGTATTTT.

The CDR3 sequence: CASSTSGGVITDTQYF. CDR3 DNA sequence: TGTGCCAGCAGCACTAGCGGGGGGGTGATCACAGATACGCAGTATTTT. The chain carries TRBV7-2 and TRBJ2-3, with TRBD2 identical over 13 bases. This CDR3 region has 16 residues. The V and J ends lost 5 bases and 2 bases, in that order; junction bases with no gene match: 4. The germline V gene encodes CDR1 SGHTA and CDR2 FQGNSA. The full variable domain, with the rest looked up from reference TRBV7-2 and TRBJ2-3, is GAGVSQSPSNKVTEKGKDVELRCDPISGHTALYWYRQSLGQGLEFLIYFQGNSAPDKSGLPSDRFSAERTGGSVSTLTIQRTQQEDSAVYLCASSTSGGVITDTQYFGPGTRLTVL.

The V gene is TRBV4-2, the J gene TRBJ2-1, with D possibly matching TRBD1 (6 bases). Trimming shortened V by 5 bases and J by 6 bases, and 20 bases separated the two germline ends. This CDR3 has 16 amino acids. CDR1 LGHNA and CDR2 YNFKEQ come from the germline V gene. The CDR3 sequence: CASSSRGRGEINEQFF. CDR3 DNA: TGTGCCAGCAGCAGCCGGGGCAGGGGTGAGATCAATGAGCAGTTCTTC.

This chain uses TRBV5-1 with TRBJ2-3, with 10 bases fitting TRBD2. V dropped 4 bases and J dropped 2; count of bases not matched to a gene: 10. CDR1 is SGHRS and CDR2 is YFSETQ in the germline V gene. The CDR3 has 17 amino acids. The CDR3 sequence: CASSMPVSGGATDTQYF. CDR3 sequence (DNA): TGCGCCAGCAGCATGCCGGTGAGCGGGGGGGCCACAGATACGCAGTATTTT. The full variable domain, rest sourced from reference TRBV5-1 and TRBJ2-3, is KAGVTQTPRYLIKTRGQQVTLSCSPISGHRSVSWYQQTPGQGLQFLFEYFSETQRNKGNFPGRFSGRQFSNSRSEMNVSTLELGDSALYLCASSMPVSGGATDTQYFGPGTRLTVL.

This clonotype has more than one count but fewer than ten. The rearrangement uses TRBV5-1 and TRBJ2-5; D not certain. The CDR3 runs 15 residues. Germline V gene data show CDR1 as SGHRS and CDR2 as YFSETQ. The ends were cut back, 4 bases at V and 5 bases at J, with 18 bases in the middle. The CDR3 region has the DNA TGCGCCAGCAGCAAGGACCCACCAGGTGTGGAGACCCAGTACTTC. Its translation: CASSKDPPGVETQYF.

This clonotype showed up just a few times. CDR3 amino acids: CASSYGLYYEQYV. The CDR3 DNA reads as TGTGCCAGCAGTTACGGTTTGTACTACGAGCAGTACGTC. This chain joins TRBV6-6 and TRBJ2-7, with no clear D. CDR1 and CDR2 from the germline V gene are MNHNY and SVGAGI (reference sequence). The length of the CDR3 is 13 residues. V was shortened by 2 bases and J by 3 bases, with 8 bases between the two germline ends.

The J gene is TRBJ1-3, the V gene TRBV28, with D unclear. CDR3 length: 14 residues. Trimming cost V 6 bases and J 0 bases, with 9 bases left between them. The germline gives CDR1 MDHEN, CDR2 SYDVKM. The CDR3 is CASRGRGSGNTIYF. The CDR3 DNA reads as TGTGCCAGCAGAGGACGGGGCTCTGGAAACACCATATATTTT.

This clonotype was seen at least ten times. V gene TRBV25-1 combines with J gene TRBJ2-3; no clear D. Germline assignment: CDR1 MGHDK and CDR2 SYGVNS. The ends were cut back, 3 bases at V and 0 bases at J, with 7 bases in the middle. The CDR3 consists of 14 residues. The CDR3 here is CASSDRPSTDTQYF. CDR3 nucleotides: TGTGCCAGCAGTGATCGGCCTAGCACAGATACGCAGTATTTT.

This clonotype was detected a few times. J is TRBJ2-2 and V is TRBV7-3; 12 bases agree with TRBD2. V was clipped by 6 bases and J by 6 bases; unmatched bases: 5. From germline, CDR1 is SGHTA and CDR2 FQGTGA. The CDR3 runs 15 residues. CDR3 region: CASRASGGASGELFF. Here the CDR3 DNA reads TGTGCCAGCAGAGCTAGCGGGGGGGCCTCCGGGGAGCTGTTTTTT.

This clonotype was observed a few times. The chain carries TRBV5-1 and TRBJ1-2, with D possibly TRBD1 on 5 matching bases. The CDR3 loop spans 15 amino acids. Germline lookup yields CDR1 SGHRS and CDR2 YFSETQ. V lost 0 bases to trimming and J lost 6 bases, with 15 bases between them. The CDR3 DNA sequence: TGCGCCAGCAGCTTGGAGGTCCCGGGGGACGATGGCTACACCTTC. This gives the protein CASSLEVPGDDGYTF.

The gene calls are TRBV7-2 and TRBJ2-2; D gene unclear. The germline V gene encodes CDR1 SGHTA and CDR2 FQGNSA. V was cut by 1 base and J by 6 bases, with 9 bases left in between. This CDR3 spans 14 amino acids. CDR3 sequence reads: CASSLDPSAGELFF. The CDR3 DNA follows: TGTGCCAGCAGCTTAGATCCCAGCGCCGGGGAGCTGTTTTTT.